Following are 7 T cell receptor beta chains from one sample sequenced in a study of Ad26.COV2.S vaccination and SARS-CoV-2 variants. Clones were sequenced by immunoSEQ multiplex PCR, and TCRdb holds only the in-frame ones, with some missing. The table shows about 400,000 clones, with about nine tenths occurring only once. Treatment meaning: 19 received Ad26.COV2.S at low or high dose, single or two shots; several received placebo; per-sample allocation not given. After the first vaccine or placebo injection, samples were drawn on day 63. Sequencing used peripheral blood, obtained in a trial of Ad26.COV2.S vaccine versus placebo. All receptors derive from a person between 18 and 65 years old who received the Ad26.COV2.S COVID-19 vaccine or a placebo.

This clone was counted a single time. A read error may account for a junction end that differs from germline. The CDR3 is CASSSGQGNHGYTF. The CDR3 DNA sequence: TGTGCCAGCAGCTCAGGACAGGGTAACCATGGCTACACCTTC. The chain recombines TRBV7-9 with TRBJ1-2; 8 bases agree with TRBD1. Germline loops: CDR1 SEHNR, CDR2 FQNEAQ (reference sequence). CDR3 length: 14 residues.

For the CDR3, the DNA is TGTGCCAGCAGCGTAGACGCAGGGCTAAATTCACCCCTCCACTTT. Protein: CASSVDAGLNSPLHF. This chain connects TRBV9 to TRBJ1-6, with a possible D match to TRBD1 (5 bases). Trimming removed 0 bases at V and 7 bases at J, with 11 bases between. CDR1 is SGDLS, CDR2 YYNGEE, per germline. This CDR3 comprises 15 residues.

The chain is built from TRBV18 and TRBJ1-1; 8 nucleotides match TRBD1. Trimming removed 3 bases from V and 1 base from J; junction bases left unmatched: 4. Germline CDR1 and CDR2: KGHSH and LQKENI. The CDR3 is made up of 15 amino acids. The CDR3 DNA sequence: TGTGCCAGCTCACCTCTCGGACAGGGGAACACTGAAGCTTTCTTT. Translated, it gives CASSPLGQGNTEAFF.

The genes are TRBV6-5 and TRBJ1-2, with D hard to call. CDR1 is MNHEY, CDR2 SVGAGI, per germline. V was trimmed by 6 bases and J by 4 bases, leaving 15 bases between them. The CDR3 contains 14 residues. The chain's CDR3 is CASRNPWNLYGYTF. DNA for the CDR3: TGTGCCAGCAGAAATCCCTGGAACCTCTATGGCTACACCTTC.

The CDR3 is CASSLRGGDYEQYF. The DNA of the CDR3 is TGTGCCAGCAGCTTGCGGGGTGGAGATTACGAGCAGTACTTC. The chain couples TRBV5-8 to TRBJ2-7; TRBD2 might be the D (5 bases). The germline gives CDR1 SGHTS, CDR2 YDEGEE. V lost 1 base and J lost 4, with 12 bases in between. The CDR3 spans 14 residues.

The rearrangement joins TRBV6-6 to TRBJ1-3; D is unresolved. CDR3 size: 13 residues. V lost 8 bases to trimming and J lost 2 bases, with 10 bases between them. The V gene's germline CDR1 is MNHNY and CDR2 SVGAGI (reference sequence). CDR3 region: CASRLDPGNTIYF. In DNA form, the CDR3 reads TGTGCCAGCCGATTAGATCCTGGAAACACCATATATTTT.

The chain recombines TRBV9 with TRBJ2-2; D tentatively fits TRBD1 or TRBD2 (5 bases each). From germline, CDR1 is SGDLS and CDR2 YYNGEE. Trimming removed 1 base from V and 3 bases from J, with 10 bases in between. The CDR3 is 15 amino acids. CDR3 in amino acids: CASSVLQGDTGELFF. CDR3 in DNA: TGTGCCAGCAGCGTACTGCAGGGAGACACCGGGGAGCTGTTTTTT.